This T cell receptor (beta chain) was sequenced during a study of molecular identifiers for immune sequencing clone quantification. Whole-study results and caveats: Should identical TCR molecules share a barcode, the sizes of highly expanded clones could be underestimated.

As to this clonotype: Antigen: not known.

TCRdb reanalysed the PCR reads using MiXCR and keeps one entry per CDR3 protein. Here the sample spans around 320,000 distinct CDR3 sequences, 24% being singletons. Input material: naive CD8+ T cells from blood, with Jurkat cell RNA spiked in. Described subset: FACS-sorted CD8+CD4-CCR7+CD45RA+ naive T cells. The origin of this receptor is a human donor in good health. Some libraries in this study had Jurkat cell RNA spiked in.

CDR3 in DNA: TGTGCCAGCAGTCAGGGGACTAGCCGTTTCACAGATACGCAGTATTTT. It codes for CASSQGTSRFTDTQYF. The chain recombines TRBV12-3 or TRBV12-4 with TRBJ2-3, with TRBD2 identical over 9 bases. V lost 5 bases and J lost 2; bases outside the gene matches: 8. This CDR3 spans 16 amino acids.